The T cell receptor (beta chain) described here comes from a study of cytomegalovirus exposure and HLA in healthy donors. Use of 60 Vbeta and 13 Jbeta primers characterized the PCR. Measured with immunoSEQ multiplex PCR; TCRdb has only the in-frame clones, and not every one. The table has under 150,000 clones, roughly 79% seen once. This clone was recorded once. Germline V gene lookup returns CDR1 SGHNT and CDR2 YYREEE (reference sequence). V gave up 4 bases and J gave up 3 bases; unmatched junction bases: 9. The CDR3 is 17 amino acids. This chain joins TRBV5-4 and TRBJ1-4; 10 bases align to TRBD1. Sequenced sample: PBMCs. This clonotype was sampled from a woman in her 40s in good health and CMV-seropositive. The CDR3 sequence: CASSTDRGIISNEKLFF. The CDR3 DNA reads TGTGCCAGCAGCACGGACAGGGGGATTATATCTAATGAAAAACTGTTTTTT.